Following are 13 T cell receptor beta chains from one sample sequenced in a study of T cell responses to AZD1222 COVID-19 vaccine. Here immunoSEQ multiplex PCR was the method, and the copy in TCRdb shows in-frame clones only, minus some. The data hold 200,000 or so clones, with about 90% observed a single time. Material: peripheral blood, obtained on day 0 of MenACWY control vaccination. These receptors originate from an adult in good health.

V usage is TRBV19 and J usage is TRBJ1-4, with D tentatively TRBD1 (5 bases). The CDR3 sequence is 16 residues long. Germline CDR1 is LNHDA and CDR2 is SQIVND (reference sequence). V lost 4 bases to trimming and J lost 0 bases, with 12 bases between them. CDR3 DNA sequence: TGTGCCAGTAGTACTAGACAGCGCTCAACTAATGAAAAACTGTTTTTT. Translating gives CASSTRQRSTNEKLFF. Full variable domain (outside the CDR3, taken from reference TRBV19 and TRBJ1-4): DGGITQSPKYLFRKEGQNVTLSCEQNLNHDAMYWYRQDPGQGLRLIYYSQIVNDFQKGDIAEGYSVSREKKESFPLTVTSAQKNPTAFYLCASSTRQRSTNEKLFFGSGTQLSVL.

This rearrangement joins TRBV30 to TRBJ1-6; the match to TRBD1 covers 7 bases. There are 15 residues in the CDR3. After removal of 2 bases from V and 6 bases from J, the junction contained 7 bases not matched to a gene. The germline V gene encodes CDR1 GTSNPN and CDR2 SVGIG (reference sequence). CDR3 region: CAWSTRGQVNSPLHF. CDR3 in DNA: TGTGCCTGGAGTACAAGGGGGCAGGTTAATTCACCCCTCCACTTT.

The gene calls are TRBV27 and TRBJ2-7; 12 bases fit TRBD2. The CDR3 length is 15 residues. J gave up 2 bases and V 6 bases, and 5 bases lay outside the gene matches. Germline loops: CDR1 MNHEY, CDR2 SMNVEV (reference sequence). CDR3: CASSQTSGGTYEQYF. CDR3 coding DNA: TGTGCCAGCAGCCAGACTAGCGGGGGAACCTACGAGCAGTACTTC.

V usage is TRBV6-2 or TRBV6-3 and J usage is TRBJ1-4; 11 nucleotides align to TRBD1. Germline CDR1 is MNHEY and CDR2 is SVGEGT. J was trimmed by 9 bases and V by 5 bases; bases with no gene match: 5. The CDR3 length is 14 residues. CDR3 sequence reads: CASSDGQGAKKLFF. The CDR3 DNA is TGTGCCAGCAGTGACGGACAGGGGGCGAAAAAACTGTTTTTT.

J is TRBJ2-7 and V is TRBV5-6; 7 bases match TRBD1. This CDR3 has 14 amino acids. Germline loops: CDR1 SGHDT, CDR2 YYEEEE. V lost 8 bases to trimming and J lost 2 bases; unmatched junction nucleotides: 10. The CDR3 loop reads CASNRLDRPYEQYF. The CDR3 bases are TGTGCCAGTAACCGATTGGACAGGCCCTACGAGCAGTACTTC.

The V call is TRBV18, the J call TRBJ2-5; the D is unclear. Trimming cost V 1 base and J 5 bases, with 8 bases left between them. The CDR3 contains 13 residues. Germline V gene sequence: CDR1 KGHSH, CDR2 LQKENI. The DNA of the CDR3 is TGTGCCAGCTCACCACAGGAATGGGAGACCCAGTACTTC. Translated, it gives CASSPQEWETQYF.

The V and J genes are TRBV5-4 and TRBJ2-5; possibly TRBD2 for D (5 bases). V was cut by 4 bases and J by 5 bases, with 12 bases left in between. This CDR3 comprises 13 residues. CDR1 SGHNT and CDR2 YYREEE come from the germline V gene (reference sequence). CDR3 DNA sequence: TGTGCCAGCAGCAGTACTAGTGTGGAGACCCAGTACTTC. Translated: CASSSTSVETQYF.

This sequence joins TRBV6-5 and TRBJ2-2; 7 nucleotides agree with TRBD1. Trimming took 6 bases from V and 1 from J; bases not matched to a gene: 5. The CDR3 has 15 amino acids. The germline gives CDR1 MNHEY, CDR2 SVGAGI. CDR3 loop: CASSARTGNTGELFF. The CDR3 coding sequence is TGTGCCAGCAGCGCTAGGACAGGGAACACCGGGGAGCTGTTTTTT.

CDR3 in DNA: TGTGCCAGCAGTTTATCTCGGGACAGGGGGCGTCGGGAGCAGTACTTC. Translated: CASSLSRDRGRREQYF. This sequence joins TRBV28 and TRBJ2-7; 12 bases are a match to TRBD1. CDR1 and CDR2 (germline): MDHEN, SYDVKM. The CDR3 is 16 amino acids. The junction had 8 bases not matched to a gene; V was cut back by 1 base and J by 7 bases.

The chain employs TRBV9 and TRBJ2-3, with 15 nucleotides matching TRBD2. V shed 4 bases and J 6 bases; nucleotides not matched to a gene: 9. Germline lookup yields CDR1 SGDLS and CDR2 YYNGEE. The CDR3 loop spans 17 amino acids. CDR3 DNA sequence: TGTGCCAGCAGCCCAAGCGGGACTAGCGGGGGGAAGGATACGCAGTATTTT. Translating it yields CASSPSGTSGGKDTQYF.

The V and J genes are TRBV12-5 and TRBJ2-2; 8 bases agree with TRBD2. This CDR3 has 18 amino acids. With 6 bases clipped from V and 1 base from J, the junction kept 13 bases outside the gene matches. Per the germline V gene, CDR1 is LGHNT and CDR2 is FRNRAP. DNA for the CDR3: TGTGCTAGTGGCCCCCCCCGACTAGCGCCGAGGAACACCGGGGAGCTGTTTTTT. This encodes CASGPPRLAPRNTGELFF.

The count of this clone is one. This sequence joins TRBV7-9 and TRBJ2-7; unclear D gene. The germline V and J ends were trimmed by 0 bases and 0 bases, with 6 bases remaining between them. This CDR3 spans 14 amino acids. Germline CDR1 and CDR2: SEHNR and FQNEAQ (reference sequence). This chain's CDR3 is CASSLAVSSYEQYF. CDR3 nucleotide sequence: TGTGCCAGCAGCTTAGCGGTAAGCTCCTACGAGCAGTACTTC.

This chain uses TRBV28 with TRBJ1-2; a possible D gene is TRBD1 (6 bases). The V and J ends lost 5 bases and 8 bases respectively, with 18 bases between them. This CDR3 has 14 residues. Germline lookup yields CDR1 MDHEN and CDR2 SYDVKM. Here the CDR3 DNA reads TGTGCCAGCAGTCTCCTACAGGGTTCGGGGGGCTACACCTTC. Translating gives CASSLLQGSGGYTF.